This entry concerns a single T cell receptor beta chain. No antigen is known for it. The donors were in the approximately 130-subject validation cohort, distinct from the roughly 600-subject first cohort. The entry originates in a study of cytomegalovirus exposure and HLA in healthy donors. Study observations and caveats: Among TCR beta chains, those listed as cytomegalovirus-associated numbered over 150.

CDR1 and CDR2 from the germline V gene are MNHEY and SMNVEV (reference sequence). Between the trimmed V and J ends, which lost 5 bases and 6 bases, there was a span of 16 bases. CDR3 length: 14 residues. Sequenced by immunoSEQ multiplex PCR; TCRdb stores in-frame clones only, minus some. The sample includes about 76,000 clones, about 95% of them seen just once. Sequences were obtained from PBMCs. The sequence came from a woman aged 18-29 years in good health and CMV-seropositive. The chain has TRBV27 and TRBJ1-2, with a possible D match to TRBD1 (5 bases). CDR3 bases: TGTGCCAGCAGTCCCCGGGACTCACGTAATGGCTACACCTTC. As protein: CASSPRDSRNGYTF.